This TCR beta chain was sequenced during a study of response to subunit inactivated influenza vaccine. TCRdb used MiXCR to reprocess the RT-PCR reads, holding one entry per CDR3 protein. The sample gives 500,000 to 600,000 distinct CDR3 sequences, roughly 12% of which show up once; approximately 10% is in the top ten. The germline V gene has CDR1 SEHNR and CDR2 FQNEAQ (reference sequence). V lost 4 bases to trimming and J lost 4 bases; unmatched junction nucleotides: 8. The CDR3 contains 16 residues. This clonotype showed up just a few times. Another study also made use of these data, one on T cells expressing NK-cell markers. As that study records: The TCR beta cDNA came from 5'RACE template switching with UMIs. Sorted CD3+CD56+NKG2C+, CD3+CD56+NKG2C- and CD3+CD56-NKG2C+ T-cell subsets were beta-chain profiled. Once again these clonotypes came out on top in the CD3+CD56-NKG2C+ fraction of a few donors.

The sample consisted of PBMCs from blood, taken on the day of vaccination. The receptor comes from a man aged 45-60 years who received an inactivated influenza vaccine. This chain joins TRBV7-9 and TRBJ2-2; 8 bases are shared with TRBD1. The CDR3 region has the DNA TGTGCCAGCAGCTCCTGGACAGGGACGGGCACCGGGGAGCTGTTTTTT. It is translated as CASSSWTGTGTGELFF. Full variable domain (missing parts from reference TRBV7-9 and TRBJ2-2): DTGVSQNPRHKITKRGQNVTFRCDPISEHNRLYWYRQTLGQGPEFLTYFQNEAQLEKSRLLSDRFSAERPKGSFSTLEIQRTEQGDSAMYLCASSSWTGTGTGELFFGEGSRLTVL.